This T cell receptor (beta chain) was captured by sequencing in a study of T cells in Graves' hyperthyroidism and ophthalmopathy. The germline V and J ends were trimmed by 6 bases and 5 bases, with 14 bases remaining between them. The CDR3 is 14 amino acids. Researchers took RNA transcripts and amplified the TCR beta CDR3 regions from them. First-round RT-PCR with HTBI primers amplified the TCR CDR3 region. MiXCR was run by TCRdb on the multiplex PCR reads, yielding one entry per CDR3 protein. The sample has about half a million distinct CDR3 sequences; around 20% are singletons. This clonotype was counted ten times or more.

The clonotype comes from a man younger than 35 with Graves' hyperthyroidism. Sequenced input: blood. The chain combines TRBV12-3 or TRBV12-4 with TRBJ1-5; a possible D gene is TRBD1 (5 bases). DNA for the CDR3: TGTGCCAGCAGACCGACGGGGGGGTATCAGCCCCAGCATTTT. This encodes CASRPTGGYQPQHF.